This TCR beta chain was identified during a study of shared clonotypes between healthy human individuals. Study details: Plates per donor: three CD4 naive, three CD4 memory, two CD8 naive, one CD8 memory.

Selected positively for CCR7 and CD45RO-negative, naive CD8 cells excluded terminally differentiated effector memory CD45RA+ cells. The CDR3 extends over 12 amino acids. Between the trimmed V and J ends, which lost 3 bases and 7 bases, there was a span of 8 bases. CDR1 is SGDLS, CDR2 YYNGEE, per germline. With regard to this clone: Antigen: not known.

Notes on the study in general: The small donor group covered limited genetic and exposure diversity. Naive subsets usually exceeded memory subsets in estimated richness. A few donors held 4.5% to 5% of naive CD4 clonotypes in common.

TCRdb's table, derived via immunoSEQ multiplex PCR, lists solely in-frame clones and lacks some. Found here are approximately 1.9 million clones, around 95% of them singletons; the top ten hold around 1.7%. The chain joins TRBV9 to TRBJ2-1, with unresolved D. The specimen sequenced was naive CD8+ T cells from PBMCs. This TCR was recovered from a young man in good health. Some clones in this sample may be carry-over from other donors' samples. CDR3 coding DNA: TGTGCCAGCAGCGAACCCCGAAATGAGCAGTTCTTC. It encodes CASSEPRNEQFF.